The following is a TCR beta chain sequence with its context. The sample is drawn from a study of regulatory T cells in long-lasting Graves disease. CDR3-region Arm-PCR and iRepertoire HTBI primers produced the TCR beta libraries. TCRdb independently ran MiXCR on the multiplex PCR reads; one entry per CDR3 protein. The data hold more than 400,000 distinct CDR3 sequences, with under 20% observed a single time. Per germline, CDR1 DFQATT and CDR2 SNEGSKA (reference sequence). The CDR3 consists of 15 residues. V was pared by 3 bases and J by 4 bases, with 7 bases of the junction left unmatched. Time point: newly diagnosed GD, antithyroid drugs for less than 3 months. The authors made the TCR library using RNA they extracted from PBMCs. These data were likewise used in another study, on T cells in Graves' hyperthyroidism and ophthalmopathy. This second report adds: Stable Graves' hyperthyroidism denoted no ophthalmopathy progression over 18 months. A 13 V-J model separated ophthalmopathy from stable hyperthyroidism.

The input for sequencing was peripheral blood mononuclear cells (PBMCs), taken at new diagnosis, from a patient treated with antithyroid drugs. This chain links TRBV20-1 with TRBJ2-5; 11 nucleotides agree with TRBD2. The clonotype was recovered from a man aged 40-50 years with Graves disease. The CDR3 loop reads CSARTSGTSPETQYF. The CDR3 region has the DNA TGCAGTGCTAGGACTAGCGGGACCAGTCCAGAGACCCAGTACTTC.